These 6 T cell receptor beta chains were all obtained from the same sample, sequenced in a study of T cell repertoires in cytomegalovirus infection. MiXCR, run by TCRdb on the reads, gives a single entry per CDR3 protein. Altogether 630,000 or so distinct CDR3 sequences are present, less than 25% being singletons, with the ten largest covering roughly 8%. Sequenced sample: CD8+ T cells from PBMCs. The receptors were sampled from a human donor in good health (CMV status not recorded). Some clones in this sample may be carry-over from other donors' samples.

Comment on this clonotype: The junction shows a germline mismatch at one end, possibly a read error. The J gene is TRBJ2-1, the V gene TRBV20-1; 9 nucleotides align to TRBD1. Germline lookup yields CDR1 DFQATT and CDR2 SNEGSKA (reference sequence). The CDR3 sequence is 12 residues long. The CDR3, as DNA: TGCAGTGCGACCGGGACAGGGTGGCCGGATTTGTTC. Protein: CSATGTGWPDLF.

The rearrangement links TRBV6-4 to TRBJ1-5; TRBD1 might be the D (5 bases). V was shortened by 4 bases and J by 6 bases, with 16 bases between the two germline ends. CDR1 and CDR2 from the germline V gene are MRHNA and SNTAGT. This CDR3 contains 15 residues. The CDR3 is CASSGGPREFQPQHF. CDR3 nucleotide sequence: TGTGCCAGCAGTGGGGGACCTCGGGAGTTTCAGCCCCAGCATTTT.

This clonotype was detected a few times. The chain couples TRBV2 to TRBJ2-1; TRBD2 agrees at 8 bases. This CDR3 has 15 amino acids. Germline assignment: CDR1 SNHLY and CDR2 FYNNEI. V dropped 8 bases and J dropped 5; count of bases not matched to a gene: 11. The CDR3 protein is CASPLRGGGHNEQFF. The CDR3 nucleotides read TGTGCCAGCCCTCTCCGGGGGGGAGGCCACAATGAGCAGTTCTTC.

The CDR3 is CASSYQRRETQYF. The CDR3 nucleotides read TGTGCCAGCAGTTACCAGCGGCGGGAGACCCAGTACTTC. The chain uses TRBV6-2 or TRBV6-3 and TRBJ2-5; D might be TRBD2 (5 bases). The CDR3 length is 13 residues. V was shortened by 2 bases and J by 5 bases, with 9 bases between the two germline ends. Germline CDR1 MNHEY, CDR2 SVGEGT.

This clonotype was counted between two and nine times. The chain combines TRBV20-1 with TRBJ2-3; no clear D gene. Germline CDR1 DFQATT, CDR2 SNEGSKA (reference sequence). Trimming stripped 2 bases from V and 4 bases from J, with 13 bases between. The CDR3 consists of 14 residues. The CDR3 bases are TGCAGTGCTAGAAACCCTGATCATGCAGATACGCAGTATTTT. It translates to CSARNPDHADTQYF.

V and J are TRBV7-2 and TRBJ2-2; TRBD2 aligns across 7 bases. Trimming removed 6 bases from V and 0 bases from J; junction bases left unmatched: 7. This CDR3 region has 16 residues. Germline assignment: CDR1 SGHTA and CDR2 FQGNSA. The CDR3 sequence is CASRSAGVPNTGELFF. The CDR3, as DNA: TGTGCCAGCAGATCCGCGGGGGTCCCGAACACCGGGGAGCTGTTTTTT.